The 16 T cell receptor beta chains presented below share a single source sample, sequenced in a study of cytomegalovirus exposure and HLA in healthy donors. Repertoires were generated with immunoSEQ multiplex PCR, while TCRdb's copy carries only in-frame clones and drops some. The sample has about 200,000 clones; around 84% are singletons. The sequencing sample was made of PBMCs. The origin of the receptors is a woman in her thirties in good health and CMV-seropositive.

This clone has just a few counts. The chain employs TRBV9 and TRBJ2-1; 7 bases map to TRBD2. V lost 0 bases, J lost 7 bases, and 7 bases stayed unmatched. The CDR3 length is 15 residues. CDR1 and CDR2 (germline): SGDLS, YYNGEE. The CDR3 sequence is CASSVGLALGNEQFF. As DNA, the CDR3 is TGTGCCAGCAGCGTAGGACTAGCCTTGGGAAATGAGCAGTTCTTC. The full variable domain, rest sourced from reference TRBV9 and TRBJ2-1, is DSGVTQTPKHLITATGQRVTLRCSPRSGDLSVYWYQQSLDQGLQFLIQYYNGEERAKGNILERFSAQQFPDLHSELNLSSLELGDSALYFCASSVGLALGNEQFFGPGTRLTVL.

This sequence joins TRBV15 and TRBJ2-1; tentatively, D is TRBD2 (6 bases). The V gene lost 8 bases and the J gene lost 9 bases, with 14 bases spanning the gap. This CDR3 is 12 amino acids long. In germline, CDR1 is LNHNV, CDR2 YYDKDF (reference sequence). The CDR3 nucleotides are TGTGCCACCTCCGGGACTGGGCTTGAGCAGTTCTTC. It translates to CATSGTGLEQFF.

The V and J genes are TRBV25-1 and TRBJ1-2; the D gene is possibly TRBD1 (6 bases). CDR3 length: 11 residues. Trimming pared 9 bases from V and 4 bases from J, leaving 9 bases between. Germline V gene data show CDR1 as MGHDK and CDR2 as SYGVNS. Written as DNA, the CDR3 is TGTGCCAGTCAGGGGAGCTATGGCTACACCTTC. Amino acids: CASQGSYGYTF.

The chain carries TRBV11-1 and TRBJ1-1; 7 bases fit TRBD1. Germline V gives CDR1 SGHAT, CDR2 FQDESV (reference sequence). The CDR3 is made up of 15 amino acids. The ends lost 4 bases at V and 1 base at J; junction bases unmatched: 6. In DNA, the CDR3 is TGTGCCAGCAGCTCACAACAGGGGTGGAACACTGAAGCTTTCTTT. It translates to CASSSQQGWNTEAFF.

The gene calls are TRBV2 and TRBJ2-7; TRBD2 matches 7 bases. Germline V CDR1 and CDR2: SNHLY, FYNNEI. V was clipped by 9 bases and J by 4 bases; unmatched bases: 9. The CDR3 runs 13 residues. The CDR3 reads CAREAGTRYEQYF. The CDR3 nucleotides are TGTGCCAGGGAAGCGGGAACTCGTTACGAGCAGTACTTC.

The chain links TRBV6-1 to TRBJ1-2; a weak D match, TRBD1 (5 bases). CDR1 is MNHNS and CDR2 is SASEGT in the germline V gene. V lost 6 bases to trimming and J lost 3 bases, with 8 bases between them. The CDR3 is 12 residues long. The CDR3 coding sequence is TGTGCCAGCAGACAGGCTGACTATGGCTACACCTTC. Amino acid sequence: CASRQADYGYTF.

CDR3 residues: CASSENRGETQYF. In DNA form, the CDR3 reads TGTGCCAGCAGTGAAAACAGGGGGGAGACCCAGTACTTC. The chain employs TRBV6-5 and TRBJ2-5; 8 nucleotides agree with TRBD1. The germline CDR1 and CDR2 sequences are MNHEY and SVGAGI. The CDR3 runs 13 residues. V gave up 5 bases and J gave up 5 bases; unmatched junction bases: 4.

V is TRBV4-1 and J is TRBJ1-1; D might be TRBD1 (6 bases). The V and J ends lost 2 bases and 0 bases respectively, with 13 bases between them. CDR3 size: 16 residues. Germline V gene sequence: CDR1 MGHRA, CDR2 YSYEKL. CDR3 coding DNA: TGCGCCAGCAGCCAATTTTTCGGACAGTTGAACACTGAAGCTTTCTTT. Amino acids: CASSQFFGQLNTEAFF.

This sequence joins TRBV7-9 and TRBJ1-1; no reliable D call. Germline V gene data show CDR1 as SEHNR and CDR2 as FQNEAQ (reference sequence). The V end was cut by 7 bases, the J end by 4 bases, with 16 bases between. The CDR3 is made up of 14 amino acids. CDR3 protein: CASTLRGYGTEAFF. The CDR3 nucleotides are TGTGCCAGCACCCTGAGAGGGTACGGCACTGAAGCTTTCTTT.

This clone was counted once. Other DNA sequences of this sample code for an identical CDR3. The chain employs TRBV28 and TRBJ2-3; D ambiguous. The germline V gene encodes CDR1 MDHEN and CDR2 SYDVKM. The CDR3 has 13 amino acids. V lost 3 bases and J 0 bases, leaving 4 bases between the germline ends. The CDR3 coding sequence is TGTGCCAGCAGTTTTTCTAGCACAGATACGCAGTATTTT. Translated: CASSFSSTDTQYF.

In this sample, this clone turned up once. The chain employs TRBV29-1 and TRBJ2-7; tentatively, D is TRBD1 (7 bases). Germline V gene sequence: CDR1 SQVTM, CDR2 ANQGSEA. V lost 8 bases to trimming and J lost 4 bases, with 18 bases between them. The CDR3 extends over 13 amino acids. The DNA for the CDR3 is TGCAGCTTCAGGGGGGTCCCCGGGTACGAGCAGTACTTC. It specifies CSFRGVPGYEQYF.

V gene TRBV2 combines with J gene TRBJ1-2; the match to TRBD1 covers 10 bases. Germline-derived CDR1 and CDR2 are SNHLY and FYNNEI. The CDR3 is made up of 15 amino acids. Germline trimming cut 5 bases from V and 4 bases from J; bases unmatched to any gene: 7. The CDR3 region has the DNA TGTGCCAGCAGTTCCCTGACAGGGGGCTCCTATGGCTACACCTTC. Amino acids: CASSSLTGGSYGYTF.

The chain combines TRBV28 with TRBJ2-3, with D perhaps TRBD2 (6 bases). V was shortened by 4 bases and J by 0 bases, with 14 bases between the two germline ends. In germline, CDR1 is MDHEN, CDR2 SYDVKM. The CDR3 runs to 16 residues. The CDR3 is CASSSPREPSTDTQYF. In DNA, the CDR3 is TGTGCCAGCAGTTCACCACGGGAGCCCAGCACAGATACGCAGTATTTT.

The chain combines TRBV29-1 with TRBJ1-2; TRBD1 is a possible D gene (6 bases). Germline lookup yields CDR1 SQVTM and CDR2 ANQGSEA. The CDR3 loop spans 9 amino acids. V lost 6 bases, J lost 10 bases, and 9 bases lay in between. CDR3 sequence reads: CSVGHFYTF. The CDR3 region has the DNA TGCAGCGTGGGACACTTCTACACCTTC.

The genes are TRBV2 and TRBJ1-1; possible D gene TRBD1, 6 bases. Trimming stripped 2 bases from V and 6 bases from J, with 13 bases between. Germline V gene sequence: CDR1 SNHLY, CDR2 FYNNEI. CDR3 length: 14 amino acids. CDR3 DNA sequence: TGTGCCAGCAGTGAAATTGGGGGGGCCCCTGAAGCTTTCTTT. Its translation: CASSEIGGAPEAFF. The entire variable domain, with the rest obtained from reference TRBV2 and TRBJ1-1, is as follows: EPEVTQTPSHQVTQMGQEVILRCVPISNHLYFYWYRQILGQKVEFLVSFYNNEISEKSEIFDDQFSVERPDGSNFTLKIRSTKLEDSAMYFCASSEIGGAPEAFFGQGTRLTVV.

The rearrangement links TRBV10-3 to TRBJ2-7; 10 bases are shared with TRBD2. The CDR3 extends over 15 amino acids. V shed 0 bases, J shed 5 bases, and the junction held 4 bases outside the gene matches. Germline-derived CDR1 and CDR2 are ENHRY and SYGVKD. This CDR3 is CAISESSSGSHEQYF. CDR3 sequence (DNA): TGTGCCATCAGTGAGTCGTCTAGCGGGAGTCACGAGCAGTACTTC.